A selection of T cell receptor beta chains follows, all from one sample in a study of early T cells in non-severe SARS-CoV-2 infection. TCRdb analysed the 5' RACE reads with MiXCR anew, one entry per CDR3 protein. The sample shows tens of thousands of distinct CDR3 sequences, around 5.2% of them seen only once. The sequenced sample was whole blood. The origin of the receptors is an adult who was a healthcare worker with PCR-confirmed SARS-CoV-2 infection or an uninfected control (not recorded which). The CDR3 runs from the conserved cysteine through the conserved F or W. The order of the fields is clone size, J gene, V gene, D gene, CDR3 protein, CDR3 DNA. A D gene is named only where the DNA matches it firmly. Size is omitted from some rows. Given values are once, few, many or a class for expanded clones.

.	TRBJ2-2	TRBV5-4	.	CASSLQTRSNTGELFF	TGTGCCAGCAGCTTGCAGACTAGGTCGAACACCGGGGAGCTGTTTTTT
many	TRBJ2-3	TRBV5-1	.	CASSLDRRAADTQYF	TGCGCCAGCAGCCTGGACCGCCGCGCCGCAGATACGCAGTATTTT
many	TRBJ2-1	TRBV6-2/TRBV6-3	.	CASSYWGQGDEQFF	TGTGCCAGCAGTTACTGGGGCCAAGGGGATGAGCAGTTCTTC
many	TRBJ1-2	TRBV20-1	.	CSARFAAGLPANYGYTF	TGCAGTGCTAGATTCGCGGCAGGCCTCCCAGCTAACTATGGCTACACCTTC
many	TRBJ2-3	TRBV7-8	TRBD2	CASSLVFGLAGTDTQYF	TGTGCCAGCAGCTTAGTGTTCGGGCTAGCGGGCACAGATACGCAGTATTTT
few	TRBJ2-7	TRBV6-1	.	CASSVGEKRAEQYF	TGTGCCAGCAGTGTTGGGGAAAAGAGGGCCGAGCAGTACTTC
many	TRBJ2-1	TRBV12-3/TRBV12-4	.	CASTQAGYNEQFF	TGTGCCAGCACCCAAGCGGGTTACAATGAGCAGTTCTTC
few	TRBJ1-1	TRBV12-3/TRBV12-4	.	CASSLALGALYSTEAFF	TGTGCCAGCAGTTTAGCGTTGGGGGCGCTTTATAGCACTGAAGCTTTCTTT
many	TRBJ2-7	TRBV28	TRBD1	CASSRDRPYEQYF	TGTGCCAGCAGCCGGGACAGGCCCTACGAGCAGTACTTC
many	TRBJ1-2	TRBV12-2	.	CASRLECGTGEPMGYTF	TGTGCAAGTCGCTTAGAATGCGGGACAGGGGAACCTATGGGCTACACCTTC
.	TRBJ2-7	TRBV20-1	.	CSARGRTYGEQYF	TGCAGTGCTAGAGGGAGGACGTACGGGGAGCAGTACTTC
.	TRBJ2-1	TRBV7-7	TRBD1	CASSLDHRGAYNEQFF	TGTGCCAGCAGCTTAGATCACAGGGGCGCCTACAATGAGCAGTTCTTC
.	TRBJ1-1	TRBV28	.	CATDPVEGRGEAFF	TGTGCCACCGACCCGGTTGAGGGGCGAGGTGAAGCTTTCTTT
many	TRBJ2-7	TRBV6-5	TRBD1	CASSKRQGSYEQYF	TGTGCCAGCAGTAAACGACAGGGATCCTACGAGCAGTACTTC
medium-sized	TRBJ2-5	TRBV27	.	CASRNDWRYF	TGTGCCAGCAGGAACGATTGGCGGTACTTC
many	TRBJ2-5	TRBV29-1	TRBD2	CSVEEASGLRETQYF	TGCAGCGTTGAAGAGGCTAGCGGGCTTCGAGAGACCCAGTACTTC
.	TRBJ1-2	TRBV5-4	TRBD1	CASTLAGGAHGYTF	TGTGCCAGCACCCTGGCAGGGGGCGCCCATGGCTACACCTTC
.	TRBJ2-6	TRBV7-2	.	CASSLAAQGGTGANVLTF	TGTGCCAGCAGCTTAGCGGCGCAGGGAGGAACGGGGGCCAACGTCCTGACTTTC
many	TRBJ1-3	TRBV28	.	CASCQDSDVPNTIYF	TGTGCCAGCTGCCAGGACAGCGACGTGCCAAACACCATATATTTT
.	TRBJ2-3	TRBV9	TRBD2	CASSSGTSMTDTQYF	TGTGCCAGCAGCTCCGGGACTAGCATGACAGATACGCAGTATTTT
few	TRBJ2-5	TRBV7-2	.	CASSLTFAQETQYF	TGTGCCAGCAGCCTCACTTTCGCACAAGAGACCCAGTACTTC
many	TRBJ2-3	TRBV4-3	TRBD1	CASSQAGGPTDTQYF	TGCGCCAGCAGCCAAGCAGGGGGCCCCACAGATACGCAGTATTTT
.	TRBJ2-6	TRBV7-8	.	CASSRPSGSGANVLTF	TGTGCCAGCAGCCGGCCGAGTGGCTCTGGGGCCAACGTCCTGACTTTC
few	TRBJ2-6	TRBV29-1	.	CSVAGANVLTF	TGCAGCGTTGCTGGGGCCAACGTCCTGACTTTC
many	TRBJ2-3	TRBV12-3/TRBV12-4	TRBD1	CASSLNPGGLDTQYF	TGTGCCAGCAGTTTAAATCCAGGGGGCCTAGATACGCAGTATTTT
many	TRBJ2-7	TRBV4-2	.	CASSQEGMTYEQYF	TGTGCCAGCAGCCAAGAGGGCATGACCTACGAGCAGTACTTC
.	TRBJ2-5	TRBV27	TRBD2	CASTYLELAEGGETQYF	TGTGCCAGCACCTACCTCGAGCTAGCGGAGGGTGGGGAGACCCAGTACTTC
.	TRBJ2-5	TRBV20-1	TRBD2	CSARDSGRKTQYF	TGCAGTGCTAGAGATAGCGGGAGGAAGACCCAGTACTTC
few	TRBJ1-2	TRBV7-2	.	CVSSHGSNYGYTF	TGTGTCAGCAGCCACGGCAGCAACTATGGCTACACCTTC
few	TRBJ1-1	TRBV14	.	CASSQEGQGRQAFF	TGTGCCAGCAGCCAAGAAGGCCAGGGTCGACAAGCTTTCTTT
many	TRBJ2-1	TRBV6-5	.	CATGSLTRDEQFF	TGTGCCACCGGGTCCCTTACCCGGGATGAGCAGTTCTTC
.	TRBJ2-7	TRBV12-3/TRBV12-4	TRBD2	CASGTSGTKLTYEQYF	TGTGCCAGCGGGACTAGCGGAACGAAACTTACGTACGAGCAGTACTTC
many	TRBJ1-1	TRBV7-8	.	CASSPFLNTEAFF	TGTGCCAGCAGCCCTTTCCTGAACACTGAAGCTTTCTTT
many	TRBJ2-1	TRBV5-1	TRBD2	CASSFGLADYNEQFF	TGCGCCAGCAGCTTTGGGCTAGCGGATTACAATGAGCAGTTCTTC
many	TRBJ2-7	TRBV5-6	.	CASSSEGGEQYF	TGTGCCAGCAGCTCGGAGGGTGGCGAGCAGTACTTC
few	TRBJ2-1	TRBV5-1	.	CASSSGLSSYNEQFF	TGCGCCAGCAGCTCTGGACTGAGCTCCTACAATGAGCAGTTCTTC
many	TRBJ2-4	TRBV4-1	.	CASSQGWGKNIQYF	TGCGCCAGCAGCCAAGGTTGGGGTAAAAACATTCAGTACTTC
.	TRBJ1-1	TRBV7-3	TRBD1	CASSPGAGQGLNTEAFF	TGTGCCAGCAGCCCCGGGGCGGGACAGGGGCTAAACACTGAAGCTTTCTTT
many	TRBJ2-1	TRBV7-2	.	CASSLVSEYNEQFF	TGTGCCAGCAGCTTAGTCTCGGAATACAATGAGCAGTTCTTC
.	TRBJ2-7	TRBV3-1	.	CASSQDWTGREQYF	TGTGCCAGCAGCCAAGATTGGACGGGAAGGGAGCAGTACTTC
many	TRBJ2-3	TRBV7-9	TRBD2	CASSSNPGRRTSGRAWTTDTQYF	TGTGCCAGCAGCTCTAATCCCGGGCGGCGGACTAGCGGGAGGGCCTGGACCACAGATACGCAGTATTTT
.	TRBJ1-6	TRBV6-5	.	CASSLDESSYNSPLHF	TGTGCCAGCAGCCTTGACGAAAGCTCCTATAATTCACCCCTCCACTTT
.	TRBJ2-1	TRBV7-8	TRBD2	CASSSGTSGTYNEQFF	TGTGCCAGCAGCTCCGGGACTAGCGGGACCTACAATGAGCAGTTCTTC
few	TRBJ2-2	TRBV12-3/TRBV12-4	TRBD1	CASSPRQGASTGELFF	TGTGCCAGCAGTCCCCGACAGGGGGCGAGCACCGGGGAGCTGTTTTTT
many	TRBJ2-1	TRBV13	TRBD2	CASSYSSGRLHEQFF	TGTGCCAGCAGCTACTCTAGCGGGAGGTTACATGAGCAGTTCTTC
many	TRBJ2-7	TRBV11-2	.	CASTSLADYEQYF	TGTGCCAGCACGTCGCTAGCCGACTACGAGCAGTACTTC
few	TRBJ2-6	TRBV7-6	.	CASSLEPGANVLTF	TGTGCCAGCAGCCTTGAGCCTGGGGCCAACGTCCTGACTTTC
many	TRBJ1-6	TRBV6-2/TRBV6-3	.	CASSYTIGNSPLHF	TGTGCCAGCAGTTACACGATCGGCAATTCACCCCTCCACTTT
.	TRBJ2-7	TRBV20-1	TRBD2	CSARTSGRYEQYF	TGCAGTGCAAGGACTAGCGGGAGGTACGAGCAGTACTTC
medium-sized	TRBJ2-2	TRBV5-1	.	CASSLGHRDSDTGELFF	TGCGCCAGCAGCTTGGGGCACCGGGACTCCGACACCGGGGAGCTGTTTTTT
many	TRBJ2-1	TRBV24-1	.	CATSDSAGTPAYNEQFF	TGTGCCACCAGTGACTCAGCCGGGACTCCCGCTTACAATGAGCAGTTCTTC
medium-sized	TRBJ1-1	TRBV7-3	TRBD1	CASGQGANTEAFF	TGTGCCAGTGGACAGGGGGCGAACACTGAAGCTTTCTTT
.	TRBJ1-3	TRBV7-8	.	CASSLSSSGNTIYF	TGTGCCAGCAGCTTATCGAGCTCTGGAAACACCATATATTTT
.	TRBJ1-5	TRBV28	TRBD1	CASSTGGSNQPQHF	TGTGCCAGCAGTACAGGGGGCAGCAATCAGCCCCAGCATTTT
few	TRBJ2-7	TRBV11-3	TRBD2	CASSLGVSGSYEQYF	TGTGCCAGCAGCTTAGGGGTTAGCGGGAGTTACGAGCAGTACTTC
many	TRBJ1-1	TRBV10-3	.	CAISGANTEAFF	TGTGCCATCAGTGGGGCGAACACTGAAGCTTTCTTT
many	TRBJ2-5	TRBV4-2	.	CASSQGASQLIQETQYF	TGTGCCAGCAGCCAAGGGGCTAGCCAGCTGATTCAAGAGACCCAGTACTTC
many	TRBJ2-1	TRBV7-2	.	CASSQGLYNEQFF	TGTGCCAGCAGCCAGGGACTCTACAATGAGCAGTTCTTC
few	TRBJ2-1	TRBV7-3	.	CASSSTPGGMYRNEQFF	TGTGCCAGCAGCTCAACCCCAGGCGGGATGTATAGGAATGAGCAGTTCTTC
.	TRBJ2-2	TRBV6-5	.	CASRVKLDTGELFF	TGTGCCAGCAGGGTCAAGCTGGACACCGGGGAGCTGTTTTTT